This is a list of T cell receptor beta chains from one sample in a study of blood T cells in healthy people across ages. TCRdb reprocessed the 5' RACE reads via MiXCR and lists one record per CDR3 protein. The data contain more than 600,000 distinct CDR3 sequences, roughly 25% of them seen just once; the ten biggest clones take up just under 9.5%. The data were also submitted as part of a second study, on T cells of mothers and their children.

Material: blood. These receptors all come from a boy aged 5-17 years in good health. Each CDR3 is given with its conserved first and last residue. Each record gives: clone size, V gene, J gene, D gene, CDR3 DNA, CDR3 protein. The D gene is left open where the match is weak. Only some rows state a clone size, as once, few, many or a class for expanded clones.

.	TRBV3-1	TRBJ2-7	TRBD2	TGTGCCAGCAGCCCCGGGACTAGCGCGGCCGACGAGCAGTACTTC	CASSPGTSAADEQYF
.	TRBV5-1	TRBJ1-2	TRBD1	TGCGCCAGCAGCCCAGGGACAGGGGGAAATGGCTACACCTTC	CASSPGTGGNGYTF
.	TRBV6-2/TRBV6-3	TRBJ2-1	.	TGTACCAGCAGTGACCTGACTAGCTCCTACAATGAGCAGTTCTTC	CTSSDLTSSYNEQFF
.	TRBV6-2/TRBV6-3	TRBJ2-7	TRBD1	TGTGCCACCGGACAGGGGAGGATGGCCTACGAGCAGTACTTC	CATGQGRMAYEQYF
few	TRBV6-5	TRBJ2-7	TRBD1	TGTGCCAGCAGTTACCCCGCGGGACAGGGTTCCTACGAGCAGTACTTC	CASSYPAGQGSYEQYF
.	TRBV25-1	TRBJ1-1	.	TGTGCCAGCAGTGAAGCAAGCTGGAGTGAAGCTTTCTTT	CASSEASWSEAFF
.	TRBV28	TRBJ2-7	.	TGTGCCAGCAGCCCTTCAGGAACGGGGGAGCAGTACTTC	CASSPSGTGEQYF
.	TRBV11-2	TRBJ1-4	.	TGTGCCAGCAGCTCAGCGACCGGGACTAATGAAAAACTGTTTTTT	CASSSATGTNEKLFF
.	TRBV20-1	TRBJ2-1	.	TGCAGTGCTACGATCGAAGCAGAGCAGTTCTTC	CSATIEAEQFF
.	TRBV5-4	TRBJ2-3	.	TGTGCCAGCAGTCCCGATTCTTTTTCAGATACGCAGTATTTT	CASSPDSFSDTQYF
.	TRBV28	TRBJ1-2	.	TGTGCCAGCAGTAAGGGGGACGGCCTCGGAGGCTACACCTTC	CASSKGDGLGGYTF
few	TRBV27	TRBJ2-5	.	TGTGCCAGCCAAAAGGGGGTCGCGTTACAAGAGACCCAGTACTTC	CASQKGVALQETQYF
few	TRBV3-1	TRBJ1-1	.	TGTGCCAGCAGCCAGGGGTACGACACTGAAGCTTTCTTT	CASSQGYDTEAFF
few	TRBV7-8	TRBJ2-6	.	TGTGCCAGCAGCTCCGACTACTCTGGGGCCAACGCCCTGACTTTC	CASSSDYSGANALTF
.	TRBV6-5	TRBJ2-5	.	TGTGCCAGCAGTCCAACGGGGAAGGAGACCCAGTACTTC	CASSPTGKETQYF
few	TRBV27	TRBJ1-2	TRBD1	TGTGCCAGCAGGCCTACAGGGGGCCGGTTCGGCTACACCTTC	CASRPTGGRFGYTF
.	TRBV5-1	TRBJ2-1	TRBD2	TGCGCCAGCAGCCAGGGACTAGGTATACGCAATGAGCAGTTCTTC	CASSQGLGIRNEQFF
few	TRBV20-1	TRBJ1-5	.	TGCAGTGCTAGAGCCCGATTGGGAGGGCGCAATCAGCCCCAGCATTTT	CSARARLGGRNQPQHF
few	TRBV7-3	TRBJ1-1	.	TGTGCCAGCAGCTTAAATCGGGTTAGGTACACTGAAGCTTTCTTT	CASSLNRVRYTEAFF
.	TRBV7-9	TRBJ2-5	.	TGTGCCAGCATGAACGGGGATGGGAGAAAGACCCAGTACTTC	CASMNGDGRKTQYF
.	TRBV10-3	TRBJ1-6	.	TGTGCCATCGGCGGGACGGACTATTCACCCCTCCACTTT	CAIGGTDYSPLHF
.	TRBV7-2	TRBJ2-5	TRBD1	TGTGCCAGCAGCTCCCCTAAATCGACAGGGGGGCAAGAGACCCAGTACTTC	CASSSPKSTGGQETQYF
.	TRBV7-9	TRBJ2-7	TRBD2	TGTGCCAGCAGCTTATCTACTAGCGGTCCTTCCTACGAGCAGTACTTC	CASSLSTSGPSYEQYF
many	TRBV2	TRBJ2-5	.	TGTGCCAGCAGTTTAGAGACCCAGTACTTC	CASSLETQYF
.	TRBV9	TRBJ1-1	.	TGTGCCAGCAGCGTAGGAGTCGACACTGAAGCTTTCTTT	CASSVGVDTEAFF
.	TRBV6-1	TRBJ2-5	TRBD2	TGTGCCAGCGGTATACTAGCGCTCCAAGAGACCCAGTACTTC	CASGILALQETQYF
.	TRBV2	TRBJ2-7	.	TGTGCCAGCAGGACGGTGAACGGGCAGTACTTC	CASRTVNGQYF
.	TRBV7-8	TRBJ2-1	.	TGTGCCAGCAGTTTGACTCCACGGTCAAGCTCCTACAATGAGCAGTTCTTC	CASSLTPRSSSYNEQFF
few	TRBV11-3	TRBJ2-3	TRBD2	TGTGCCAGCAGCCTCGGACTAGCGTCAGATACGCAGTATTTT	CASSLGLASDTQYF
many	TRBV29-1	TRBJ2-7	.	TGCAGCGTTGAACTGCAGGGGGGTGCCGAGCAGTACTTC	CSVELQGGAEQYF
.	TRBV29-1	TRBJ2-1	.	TGCACCTGCCCCAGACCCCAACCTTACAATGAGCAGTTCTTC	CTCPRPQPYNEQFF
few	TRBV28	TRBJ2-7	TRBD1	TGTGCCAGCAACTGGGCGGACAGGAACTCCTACGAGCAGTACTTC	CASNWADRNSYEQYF
.	TRBV13	TRBJ2-6	TRBD1	TGTGCCAGCAGCTCGGGACAGGTCTTTGGGGCCAACGTCCTGACTTTC	CASSSGQVFGANVLTF
.	TRBV7-9	TRBJ1-4	.	TGTGCCAGCAGCTTACGGACACCGGCGGATGAAAAACTGTTTTTT	CASSLRTPADEKLFF
.	TRBV6-2/TRBV6-3	TRBJ2-2	.	TGTGCCAGCAGTTACGGGGATGTCGCCGGGGAGCTGTTTTTT	CASSYGDVAGELFF
.	TRBV29-1	TRBJ1-2	.	TGCAGCGCTGGGGAAAGCTATGGCTACACCTTC	CSAGESYGYTF
.	TRBV4-3	TRBJ2-1	.	TGCGCCAGCAGCCAAGATCTGAGGGGACTGGTGGGGCAGTTCTTC	CASSQDLRGLVGQFF
few	TRBV12-3/TRBV12-4	TRBJ2-7	.	TGTGCCAGCAGTTTACTCTGGACGGCCTACGAGCAGTACTTC	CASSLLWTAYEQYF
few	TRBV7-2	TRBJ2-7	TRBD2	TGTGCCGGCAGCTTAGTTACTAGCGGCGCCTACGAGCAGTACTTC	CAGSLVTSGAYEQYF
.	TRBV27	TRBJ1-4	TRBD1	TGTGCCAGCAGTTTTCACGACAGGGGGGCTGAAAAACTGTTTTTT	CASSFHDRGAEKLFF
.	TRBV20-1	TRBJ2-4	.	TGCAGTGCCCCTAAAGCACAGGAGGCCAAAAACATTCAGTACTTC	CSAPKAQEAKNIQYF
few	TRBV12-3/TRBV12-4	TRBJ1-2	.	TGTGCCAGCAGTACCGACCCATGGGGCTACACCTTC	CASSTDPWGYTF